This TCR beta chain was found in a study of beta chain features in type 1 diabetes. Reverse transcribing all isolated RNA meant expressed TCRB transcripts were sequenced. Generated by immunoSEQ multiplex PCR, the TCRdb table keeps only in-frame clones and is missing some. The table includes around 300,000 clones, 14% detected once. The CDR3 extends over 14 amino acids. V lost 0 bases to trimming and J lost 1 base; unmatched junction nucleotides: 0. Germline assignment: CDR1 SGHDT and CDR2 YYEEEE. About this clone: The sample carries other DNA sequences with the same CDR3.

The sequence came from a man aged 25 to 45 in good health. The sequenced sample consisted of central memory CD4+ T cells from blood. This sequence joins TRBV5-6 and TRBJ2-5; TRBD1 aligns across 7 bases. The CDR3 DNA reads TGTGCCAGCAGCTTGGGGACAGGCCAAGAGACCCAGTACTTC. This sequence encodes CASSLGTGQETQYF.